Listed below are T cell receptor beta chains from one sample, sequenced in a study of human T cells and chemical hapten exposure. TCRdb independently ran MiXCR on the 5' RACE reads; one entry per CDR3 protein. The table shows approximately 81,000 distinct CDR3 sequences, with approximately 8% occurring only once. These receptors all come from a male donor in good health. Both conserved end residues are part of each CDR3. Expanded clones are given a class, and other clones once, few, many or no size at all.

clone_size: many
v_call: TRBV29-1
cdr3_aa: CSAERTSGSHNEQFF

clone_size: -
v_call: TRBV2
cdr3_aa: CASGGESGGVSYEQYF

clone_size: many
v_call: TRBV5-4
cdr3_aa: CASSLGTSTSSYEQYF

clone_size: few
v_call: TRBV7-2
cdr3_aa: CASSPNRVIGGYTF

clone_size: few
v_call: TRBV21-1
cdr3_aa: CASSKHTGLPLPEAFF

clone_size: many
v_call: TRBV6-6
cdr3_aa: CASSYRTGLGFEQYF

clone_size: many
v_call: TRBV29-1
cdr3_aa: CSAVGGRDEQFF

clone_size: -
v_call: TRBV5-6
cdr3_aa: CASSLRGSNGYTF

clone_size: -
v_call: TRBV20-1
cdr3_aa: CSPLSTGPTDTQYF

clone_size: many
v_call: TRBV2
cdr3_aa: CASSEALAASTDTQYF

clone_size: many
v_call: TRBV6-2/TRBV6-3
cdr3_aa: CASSPPRGGGGVNEQFF

clone_size: many
v_call: TRBV20-1
cdr3_aa: CSARGLAAQETQYF

clone_size: many
v_call: TRBV10-3
cdr3_aa: CAISEDITGVNTEAFF

clone_size: many
v_call: TRBV6-4
cdr3_aa: CASRHGRGSGANVLTF

clone_size: few
v_call: TRBV7-2
cdr3_aa: CASSPYLDSGNTIYF

clone_size: many
v_call: TRBV20-1
cdr3_aa: CSAMTGISNQPQHF

clone_size: -
v_call: TRBV12-3/TRBV12-4
cdr3_aa: CASSSGVPAYGYTF

clone_size: few
v_call: TRBV7-2
cdr3_aa: CASSSNLYGYTF

clone_size: many
v_call: TRBV29-1
cdr3_aa: CSVSVQRNQPQHF

clone_size: -
v_call: TRBV20-1
cdr3_aa: CSARGPGGFDGYTF

clone_size: many
v_call: TRBV7-8
cdr3_aa: CASSVAPGTGNEQYF

clone_size: few
v_call: TRBV10-3
cdr3_aa: CATSTSGGQETQYF

clone_size: few
v_call: TRBV19
cdr3_aa: CASSTLTANYGYTF

clone_size: few
v_call: TRBV9
cdr3_aa: CASSSMTSGEQFF

clone_size: -
v_call: TRBV5-8
cdr3_aa: CASSLLTGGYQPQHF

clone_size: few
v_call: TRBV12-3/TRBV12-4
cdr3_aa: CASSRRNYGYTF

clone_size: few
v_call: TRBV20-1
cdr3_aa: CSARRQGEGYTF

clone_size: -
v_call: TRBV27
cdr3_aa: CASSSAGTHQPQHF

clone_size: few
v_call: TRBV5-1
cdr3_aa: CASEKGSGTDTQYF

clone_size: many
v_call: TRBV10-1
cdr3_aa: CASSESGARGELFF

clone_size: -
v_call: TRBV29-1
cdr3_aa: CSVEGRHLTDTQYF

clone_size: -
v_call: TRBV12-5
cdr3_aa: CASGLRLGKGPSNYGYTF

clone_size: few
v_call: TRBV11-3
cdr3_aa: CASSLASGNNEQFF

clone_size: -
v_call: TRBV5-1
cdr3_aa: CASSFGGRLTDTQYF

clone_size: -
v_call: TRBV6-5
cdr3_aa: CASSRQGMEAFF

clone_size: once
v_call: TRBV9
cdr3_aa: CASSGADIPIRSGANVLTF